This TCR beta chain was observed in a study of blood T cell repertoires in COVID-19. Across the whole study: Whether acute or convalescent, the COVID-19 samples came from the United States, Italy and Spain. PBMCs, B-cell-depleted T cells, or T cells were the source of the cDNA or gDNA that made up the material.

The ends were cut back, 3 bases at V and 5 bases at J, with 8 bases in the middle. There are 13 residues in the CDR3. The table came from immunoSEQ multiplex PCR; TCRdb's copy has only in-frame clones and leaves some out. The repertoire holds about 73,000 clones, with 85% to 90% as singletons. The chain has TRBV12-3 or TRBV12-4 and TRBJ1-5, with D possibly TRBD1 on 5 matching bases. This receptor was taken from an elderly man with acute or convalescent COVID-19. Material: peripheral blood. CDR3 DNA: TGTGCCAGCAGTTTTACGGGGGATCAGCCCCAGCATTTT. The encoded protein is CASSFTGDQPQHF.